The rows below give T cell receptor beta chains drawn from one sample of a study of T cell responses to AZD1222 COVID-19 vaccine. TCRdb keeps only in-frame clones here, not all; method: immunoSEQ multiplex PCR. This table holds 100,000 to 110,000 clones, around 90% found once. The source was peripheral blood, collected on day 0 of AZD1222 vaccination. The receptors derive from an adult in good health. Each CDR3 is given with its conserved first and last residue. The D gene is left open where the match is weak. Clone sizes are given selectively: once, few, many, or a class where the clone is expanded.

DNA	CDR3	V	D	J	size
TGTGCCTGGAACGGTGGTTTCTACGAGCAGTACTTC	CAWNGGFYEQYF	TRBV30	.	TRBJ2-7	.
TGCGCCAGCAGCTTGGGGACTGAGCAGTTCTTC	CASSLGTEQFF	TRBV5-1	.	TRBJ2-1	.
TGTGCCAGCAGCCAAGAGATTAGCTTGCTCTCTGGAAACACCATATATTTT	CASSQEISLLSGNTIYF	TRBV3-1/TRBV3-2	.	TRBJ1-3	.
TGTGCCAGCAGCCAAGCAGGCCTCAGGACAGCAGTTAGCAATCAGCCCCAGCATTTT	CASSQAGLRTAVSNQPQHF	TRBV4-2	.	TRBJ1-5	once
TGTGCCAGCAGTGAAGCGGGGACGGAAGTTTACGAGCAGTACTTC	CASSEAGTEVYEQYF	TRBV6-1	.	TRBJ2-7	.
TGTGCCAGCAGTGACGGCGGGGCGGGAGACCCACAGTATTTT	CASSDGGAGDPQYF	TRBV6-4	TRBD2	TRBJ2-3	few
TGTGCCAGCACCGGACAGGACGACATGAACACTGAAGCTTTCTTT	CASTGQDDMNTEAFF	TRBV28	TRBD1	TRBJ1-1	.
TGTGCCAGCAGCTTAGGGCCGACAGGAGCTAACTATGGCTACACCTTC	CASSLGPTGANYGYTF	TRBV7-2	.	TRBJ1-2	.
TGCGCCAGCAGTCAATCCCCTGCTAGCGGGGTCCGGAACACCGGGGAGCTGTTTTTT	CASSQSPASGVRNTGELFF	TRBV23-1	TRBD2	TRBJ2-2	.
TGCAGCGTGGGTGGGTCTAGCGGGTCGTACGAGCAGTACTTC	CSVGGSSGSYEQYF	TRBV29-1	TRBD2	TRBJ2-7	.
TGTGCCAGTAGTAGGGACAGCAACTATGGCTACACCTTC	CASSRDSNYGYTF	TRBV19	TRBD1	TRBJ1-2	.
TGTGCCAGCATAACCAGGGACCCAATGGGGCTGGGTGAGCAGTTCTTC	CASITRDPMGLGEQFF	TRBV28	.	TRBJ2-1	.
TGTGCCAGCAGTTTAACGCGGAACTATGGCTACACCTTC	CASSLTRNYGYTF	TRBV28	.	TRBJ1-2	.
TGTGCCAGCAAAACTTCGGGAGAGAGCTCTGGAAACACCATATATTTT	CASKTSGESSGNTIYF	TRBV28	.	TRBJ1-3	.
TGTGCCAGCAGCTTGTTAGGACGTTTGAACACCGGGGAGCTGTTTTTT	CASSLLGRLNTGELFF	TRBV5-5	.	TRBJ2-2	.
TGCGCCAGCAGTGTATCCCCCCTGCTAGCGGGATTTGGTGAGCAGTTCTTC	CASSVSPLLAGFGEQFF	TRBV10-1	TRBD2	TRBJ2-1	.
TGCAGCGTTGCTGTCGGTCGGAATCAGCCCCAGCATTTT	CSVAVGRNQPQHF	TRBV29-1	.	TRBJ1-5	.
TGTGCCAGCAGCCAGGGACGCGGGTTATATGGCTACACCTTC	CASSQGRGLYGYTF	TRBV5-6	.	TRBJ1-2	.
TGTGCCAGCAGTCAGGGACAGGGCTTTAAATCTGGGGCCAACGTCCTGACTTTC	CASSQGQGFKSGANVLTF	TRBV27	TRBD1	TRBJ2-6	.
TGTGCCAGTAGTATTGGGCAGGGAAGATTCTACGAGCAGTACTTC	CASSIGQGRFYEQYF	TRBV19	.	TRBJ2-7	.
TGTGCCAGCAGTGCAGGGGGAGAGACCCAGTACTTC	CASSAGGETQYF	TRBV2	TRBD1	TRBJ2-5	.
TGCGCCAGCAGCCAAGTCGGAGGGGCGGCCACCATATATTTT	CASSQVGGAATIYF	TRBV4-1	.	TRBJ1-3	.
TGTGCCAGCATGTTTAGACTTAGCAATCAGCCCCAGCATTTT	CASMFRLSNQPQHF	TRBV28	.	TRBJ1-5	few
TGTGCCAGCAGTTTTCCTGGGCAACAGGGATGGGTCTACGAGCAGTACTTC	CASSFPGQQGWVYEQYF	TRBV28	.	TRBJ2-7	.
TGCGCCAGCAGCTTAGGAGGGGGGGCGAACACCGGGGAGCTGTTTTTT	CASSLGGGANTGELFF	TRBV5-1	.	TRBJ2-2	.
TGTGCCAGCAGTGCCAGGGGGCAGGGCAATCAGCCCCAGCATTTT	CASSARGQGNQPQHF	TRBV2	TRBD1	TRBJ1-5	.
TGCGCCAGCAGCTTGGAAGGCAGTCCCCTCGGTGAAGCTTTCTTT	CASSLEGSPLGEAFF	TRBV5-1	.	TRBJ1-1	.
TGTGCCAGCAGCTTACTCAGGGAGTCAGATACGCAGTATTTT	CASSLLRESDTQYF	TRBV7-8	.	TRBJ2-3	.
TGTGCCAGCAGTCCCATTGAGACCTACGAGCAGTACTTC	CASSPIETYEQYF	TRBV27	.	TRBJ2-7	.
TGTGCCAGCAGTTTATCAATGAAGACTAGCGGGGTTTTTTACAATGAGCAGTTCTTC	CASSLSMKTSGVFYNEQFF	TRBV27	TRBD2	TRBJ2-1	.
TGTGCCAGCAGCGTAGGAGCCCTCCCTGGCAGGAACACTGAAGCTTTCTTT	CASSVGALPGRNTEAFF	TRBV9	.	TRBJ1-1	.
TGTGCCAGCAGCACCAACCGACAGGGGGGTAACTATGGCTACACCTTC	CASSTNRQGGNYGYTF	TRBV3-1/TRBV3-2	TRBD1	TRBJ1-2	.
TGTGCCAGCAGTGAGGGGCAGGGTGGTATTTACACCCTCCACTTT	CASSEGQGGIYTLHF	TRBV2	.	TRBJ1-6	.
TGTGCCAGCAGTTTCTCCAACACCGGGGAGCTGTTTTTT	CASSFSNTGELFF	TRBV6-2/TRBV6-3	.	TRBJ2-2	.
TGTGCCAGCAGGAGGGACAGGGGCCCAGAGACCCAGTACTTC	CASRRDRGPETQYF	TRBV28	TRBD1	TRBJ2-5	once
TGTGCCAGCAGCCATACAGGGGGGGAGCAGTTCTTC	CASSHTGGEQFF	TRBV7-3	TRBD1	TRBJ2-1	.
TGTGCCAGCAGCTTACGCCAGTTAGAGACCCAGTACTTC	CASSLRQLETQYF	TRBV7-9	.	TRBJ2-5	.
TGTGCCAGCAGCCCCGCCCCACCCCCGATCACTGGGCAGTTCTTC	CASSPAPPPITGQFF	TRBV3-1/TRBV3-2	.	TRBJ2-1	.
TGTGCCAGCAGCGTCGGGAATAGCGGGAGAACCGGGGAGCTGTTTTTT	CASSVGNSGRTGELFF	TRBV28	TRBD2	TRBJ2-2	.
TGTGCCAGCAGCTTAGCTTTACTAGCGGGAGGCTGGAATGAGCAGTTCTTC	CASSLALLAGGWNEQFF	TRBV7-2	TRBD2	TRBJ2-1	.
TGTGCCATCAGGCCGCAGGGAAAGGATAATTCACCCCTCCACTTT	CAIRPQGKDNSPLHF	TRBV10-3	.	TRBJ1-6	.
TGTGCCATCAGTGAGTCAATAGCGGGAGGGAGTGGAGCCAAAAACATTCAGTACTTC	CAISESIAGGSGAKNIQYF	TRBV10-3	TRBD2	TRBJ2-4	.
TGTGCTAGTGGTTCGTGGGGGTCGAACACTGAAGCTTTCTTT	CASGSWGSNTEAFF	TRBV12-5	.	TRBJ1-1	.
TGCGCCAGCAGCTCCGAGCCTACAGGGGCGTATAATTCACCCCTCCACTTT	CASSSEPTGAYNSPLHF	TRBV5-1	TRBD1	TRBJ1-6	.
TGTGCCAGTAGTACCTATTACGCCGGGACAGGTAGCAATCAGCCCCAGCATTTT	CASSTYYAGTGSNQPQHF	TRBV19	TRBD1	TRBJ1-5	.
TGTGCCAGCACCGACACAGAGACCCAGTACTTC	CASTDTETQYF	TRBV7-6	.	TRBJ2-5	.